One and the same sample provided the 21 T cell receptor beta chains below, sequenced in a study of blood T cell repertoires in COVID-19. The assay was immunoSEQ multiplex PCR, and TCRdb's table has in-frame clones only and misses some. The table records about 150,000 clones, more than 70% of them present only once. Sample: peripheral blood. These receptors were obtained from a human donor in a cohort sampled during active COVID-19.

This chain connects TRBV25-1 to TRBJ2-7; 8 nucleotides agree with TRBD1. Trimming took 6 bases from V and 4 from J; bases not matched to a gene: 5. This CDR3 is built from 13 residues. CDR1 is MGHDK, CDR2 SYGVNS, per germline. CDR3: CASRTGDGYEQYF. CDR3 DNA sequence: TGTGCCAGCAGGACAGGGGATGGTTACGAGCAGTACTTC.

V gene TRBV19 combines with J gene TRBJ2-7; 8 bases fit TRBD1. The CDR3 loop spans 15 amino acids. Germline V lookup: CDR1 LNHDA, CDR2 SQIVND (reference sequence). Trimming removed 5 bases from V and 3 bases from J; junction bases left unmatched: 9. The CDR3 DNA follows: TGTGCCAGTAGTGACCCGACAGGGGTTTTCTACGAGCAGTACTTC. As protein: CASSDPTGVFYEQYF.

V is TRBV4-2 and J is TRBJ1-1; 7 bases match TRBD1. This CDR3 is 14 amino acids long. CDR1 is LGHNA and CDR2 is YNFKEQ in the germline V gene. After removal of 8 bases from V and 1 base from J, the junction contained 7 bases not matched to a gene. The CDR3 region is CASRLGQTNTEAFF. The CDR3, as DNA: TGTGCCAGCCGTTTGGGACAGACGAACACTGAAGCTTTCTTT.

The DNA of the CDR3 is TGTGCCAGCAGCCCCGGGGGACCTAACTATGGCTACACCTTC. Protein sequence: CASSPGGPNYGYTF. The V call is TRBV9, the J call TRBJ1-2; tentative D call: TRBD1 (5 bases). CDR3 length equals 14 residues. Trimming took off 4 bases at V and 0 bases at J, with 10 bases between the two ends. Germline CDR1 and CDR2: SGDLS and YYNGEE.

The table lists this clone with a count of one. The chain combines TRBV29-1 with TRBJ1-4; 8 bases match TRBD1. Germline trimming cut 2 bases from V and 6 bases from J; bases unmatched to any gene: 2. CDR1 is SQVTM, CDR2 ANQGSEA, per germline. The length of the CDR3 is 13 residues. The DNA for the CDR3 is TGCAGCGTTGAAATGACAGGGGATGAAAAACTGTTTTTT. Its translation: CSVEMTGDEKLFF.

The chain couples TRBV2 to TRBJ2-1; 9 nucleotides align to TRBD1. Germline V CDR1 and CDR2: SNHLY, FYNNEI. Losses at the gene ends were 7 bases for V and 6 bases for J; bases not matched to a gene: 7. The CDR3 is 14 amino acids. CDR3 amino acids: CASNRDRDPNEQFF. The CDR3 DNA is TGTGCCAGCAACCGGGACAGGGACCCCAATGAGCAGTTCTTC.

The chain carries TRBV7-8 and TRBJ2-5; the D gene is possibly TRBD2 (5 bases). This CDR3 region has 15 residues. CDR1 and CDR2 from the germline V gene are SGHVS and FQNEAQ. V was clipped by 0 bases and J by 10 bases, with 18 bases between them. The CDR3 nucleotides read TGTGCCAGCAGCTTAGCAGCCTACCTGCGCGGGCGCCAGTACTTC. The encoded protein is CASSLAAYLRGRQYF.

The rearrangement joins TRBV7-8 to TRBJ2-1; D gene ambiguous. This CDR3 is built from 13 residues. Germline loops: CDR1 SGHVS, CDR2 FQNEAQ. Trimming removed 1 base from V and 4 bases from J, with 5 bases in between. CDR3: CASSLVRYNEQFF. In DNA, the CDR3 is TGTGCCAGCAGCTTAGTCAGGTACAATGAGCAGTTCTTC.

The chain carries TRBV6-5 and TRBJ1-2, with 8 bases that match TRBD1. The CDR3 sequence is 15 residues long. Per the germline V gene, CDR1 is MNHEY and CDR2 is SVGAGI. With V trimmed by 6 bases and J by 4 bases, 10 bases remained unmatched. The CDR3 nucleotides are TGTGCCAGCAGGATCACAGGGGGGAGCGGCTATGGCTACACCTTC. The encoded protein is CASRITGGSGYGYTF.

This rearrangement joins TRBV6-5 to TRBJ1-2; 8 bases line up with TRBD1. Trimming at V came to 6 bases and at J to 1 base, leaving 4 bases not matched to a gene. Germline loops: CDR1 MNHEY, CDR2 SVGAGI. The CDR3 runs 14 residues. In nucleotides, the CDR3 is TGTGCCAGCAGGGGACAGGCCGATAACTATGGCTACACCTTC. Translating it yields CASRGQADNYGYTF.

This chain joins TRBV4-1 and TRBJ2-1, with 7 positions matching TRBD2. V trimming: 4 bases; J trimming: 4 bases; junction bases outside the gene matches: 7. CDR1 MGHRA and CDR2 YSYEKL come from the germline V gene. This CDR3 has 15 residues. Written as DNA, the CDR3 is TGCGCCAGCAGCCTCCAAAGCGGGGAATACAATGAGCAGTTCTTC. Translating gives CASSLQSGEYNEQFF.

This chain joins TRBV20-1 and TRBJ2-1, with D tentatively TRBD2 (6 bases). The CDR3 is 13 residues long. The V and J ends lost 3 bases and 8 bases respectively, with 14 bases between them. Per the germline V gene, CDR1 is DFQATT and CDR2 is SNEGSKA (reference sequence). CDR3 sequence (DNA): TGCAGTGCTAGTCGGGGGTGGATCGATGAGCAGTTCTTC. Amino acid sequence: CSASRGWIDEQFF.

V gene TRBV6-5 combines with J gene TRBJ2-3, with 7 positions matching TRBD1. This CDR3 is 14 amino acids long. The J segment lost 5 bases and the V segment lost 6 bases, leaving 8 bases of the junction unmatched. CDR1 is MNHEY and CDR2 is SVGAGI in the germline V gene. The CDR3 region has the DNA TGTGCCAGCAGCTTGGGACAGTTCGGAGATACGCAGTATTTT. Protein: CASSLGQFGDTQYF.

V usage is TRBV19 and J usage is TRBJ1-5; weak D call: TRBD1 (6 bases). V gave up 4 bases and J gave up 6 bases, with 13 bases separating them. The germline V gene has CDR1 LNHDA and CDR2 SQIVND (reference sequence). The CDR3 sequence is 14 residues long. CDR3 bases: TGTGCCAGTAGTAGGTTTGGGGGGGCTCAGCCCCAGCATTTT. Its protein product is CASSRFGGAQPQHF.

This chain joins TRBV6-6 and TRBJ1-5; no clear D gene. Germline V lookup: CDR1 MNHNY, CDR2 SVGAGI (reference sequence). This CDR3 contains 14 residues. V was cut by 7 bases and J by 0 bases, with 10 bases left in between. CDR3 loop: CASTAANSNQPQHF. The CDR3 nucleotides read TGTGCCAGCACGGCAGCGAATAGCAATCAGCCCCAGCATTTT.

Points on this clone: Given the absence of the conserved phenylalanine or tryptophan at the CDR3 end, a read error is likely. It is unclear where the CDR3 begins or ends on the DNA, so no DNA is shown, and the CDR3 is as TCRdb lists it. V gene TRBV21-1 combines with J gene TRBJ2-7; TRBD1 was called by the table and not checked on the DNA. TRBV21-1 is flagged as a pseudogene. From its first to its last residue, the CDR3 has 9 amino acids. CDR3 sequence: CASRTGHSA.

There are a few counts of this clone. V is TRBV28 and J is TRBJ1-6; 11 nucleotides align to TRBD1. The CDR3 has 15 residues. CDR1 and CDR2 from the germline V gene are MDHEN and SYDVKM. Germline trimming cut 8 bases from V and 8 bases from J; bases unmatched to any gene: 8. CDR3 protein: CASGTGGGRYSPLHF. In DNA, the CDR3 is TGTGCCAGCGGGACAGGGGGAGGCAGGTATTCACCCCTCCACTTT.

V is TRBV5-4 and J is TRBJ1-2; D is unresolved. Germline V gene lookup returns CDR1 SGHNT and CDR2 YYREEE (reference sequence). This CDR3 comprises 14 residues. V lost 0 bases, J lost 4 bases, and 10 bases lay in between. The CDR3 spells CASSLAGGIYGYTF. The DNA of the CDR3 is TGTGCCAGCAGCTTGGCCGGCGGAATCTATGGCTACACCTTC.

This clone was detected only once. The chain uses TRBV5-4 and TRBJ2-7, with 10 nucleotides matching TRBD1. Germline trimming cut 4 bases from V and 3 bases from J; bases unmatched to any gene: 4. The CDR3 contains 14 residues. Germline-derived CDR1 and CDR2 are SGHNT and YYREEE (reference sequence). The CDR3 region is CASSTWDRGYEQYF. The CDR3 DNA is TGTGCCAGCAGCACCTGGGACAGGGGCTACGAGCAGTACTTC.

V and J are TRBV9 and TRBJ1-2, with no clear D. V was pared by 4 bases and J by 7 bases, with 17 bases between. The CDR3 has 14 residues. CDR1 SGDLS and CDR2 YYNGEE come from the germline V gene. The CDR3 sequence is CASSKQPDGRGYTF. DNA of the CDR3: TGTGCCAGCAGCAAACAACCCGATGGGCGTGGCTACACCTTC.

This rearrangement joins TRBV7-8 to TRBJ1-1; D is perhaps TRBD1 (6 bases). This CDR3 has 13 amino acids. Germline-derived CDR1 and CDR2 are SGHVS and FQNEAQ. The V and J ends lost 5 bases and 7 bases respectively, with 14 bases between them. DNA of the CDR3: TGTGCCAGCAGCGGACGAGGACAGCTTGAAGCTTTCTTT. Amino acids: CASSGRGQLEAFF.